The rows below give T cell receptor beta chains drawn from one sample of a study of blood T cell repertoires in COVID-19. Profiled with immunoSEQ multiplex PCR; TCRdb holds only in-frame clones, not every one. The sample has about 400,000 clones, 70% to 90% seen once; the top ten hold 1.4%. Sequencing was carried out using peripheral blood. Every receptor here comes from a woman in her 30s with active or convalescent COVID-19. Both conserved end residues are part of each CDR3.

v_call	j_call	cdr3_aa
TRBV10-2	TRBJ1-1	CASRDRGYTEAFF
TRBV7-9	TRBJ1-2	CASSLETGDRYTF
TRBV15	TRBJ1-2	CATSPDRALSINYGYTF
TRBV10-2	TRBJ2-3	CASMVGTSTDTQYF
TRBV5-1	TRBJ1-1	CASSPREGLNTEAFF
TRBV7-6	TRBJ2-1	CASSLVEESYNEQFF
TRBV5-1	TRBJ2-1	CASSLGDRGNEQFF
TRBV18	TRBJ1-1	CASSPAGADTEAFF
TRBV7-2	TRBJ1-1	CASSLMGHQNTEAFF
TRBV5-1	TRBJ2-2	CASSGTGGTGELFF
TRBV19	TRBJ2-1	CASSTRDIKQFF
TRBV19	TRBJ1-5	CASLREGQNRVNQPQHF
TRBV27	TRBJ2-3	CASSLIGGVTDTQYF
TRBV24-1	TRBJ1-4	CATSDLGTGNEKLFF
TRBV7-9	TRBJ1-3	CASSTASGNTIYF
TRBV5-1	TRBJ2-7	CASSSGGRGHGYEQYF
TRBV3-1/TRBV3-2	TRBJ1-1	CASSQVRGTEAFF
TRBV3-1/TRBV3-2	TRBJ2-2	CASSHRDYTGELFF
TRBV6-1	TRBJ1-3	CASSEEVGGGGNTIYF
TRBV15	TRBJ2-1	CATSASGREDEQFF
TRBV3-1/TRBV3-2	TRBJ2-1	CASSQDGSSYNEQFF
TRBV6-4	TRBJ2-1	CASSDSETNEQFF
TRBV7-8	TRBJ1-2	CASSAMTVNYGYTF
TRBV11-3	TRBJ2-2	CASSDSGDTGELFF
TRBV4-1	TRBJ1-2	CASSQDPGAYGYTF
TRBV7-2	TRBJ2-7	CASSLGGGPGREQYF
TRBV2	TRBJ2-2	CASKSTRTGELFF
TRBV18	TRBJ1-1	CASRENTEAFF
TRBV21-1	TRBJ2-1	CASSKCTSGAYNEQFF
TRBV5-1	TRBJ1-1	CASSLGPGNTEAFF
TRBV4-1	TRBJ1-5	CASSQKTERDSNQPQHF
TRBV25-1	TRBJ1-2	CASRESGHQRDTF
TRBV6-2/TRBV6-3	TRBJ1-5	CASSLDSKSQHF
TRBV12-3/TRBV12-4	TRBJ1-2	CASSSGEHYGYTF
TRBV7-8	TRBJ1-2	CASSNKAGYGYTF
TRBV7-8	TRBJ1-5	CASSLGGRNQPQHF
TRBV4-1	TRBJ2-7	CASSKGGGPYEQYF